The 14 T cell receptor beta chains below were found in one sample sequenced in a study of blood T cell repertoires in COVID-19 (dated by TCRdb to between 2020 and 2021). The library was prepared using the immunoSEQ multiplex PCR assay. The source is immuneACCESS, and TCRdb retained only in-frame sequences with V and J called. Part of the clones is not carried over; for the studies checked, unresolved V genes explain less than half of this, and the remainder is unexplained. In all, the sample holds 240,000 or so clones, and roughly 79% of those were seen once. The top ten hold approximately 7.5% of the sample. The sequenced sample was peripheral blood. These TCRs come from a woman aged 80 or over with COVID-19, enrolled during active disease.

The chain carries TRBV18 and TRBJ1-6; 7 nucleotides align to TRBD1. The junction had 8 bases not matched to a gene; V was cut back by 1 base and J by 5 bases. The CDR3 has 17 amino acids. Germline loops: CDR1 KGHSH, CDR2 LQKENI. This chain's CDR3 is CASSPRIQGVDNSPLHF. The CDR3 bases are TGTGCCAGCTCACCACGAATCCAGGGGGTCGATAATTCACCCCTCCACTTT. The full variable domain, its missing parts supplied by reference TRBV18 and TRBJ1-6, is NAGVMQNPRHLVRRRGQEARLRCSPMKGHSHVYWYRQLPEEGLKFMVYLQKENIIDESGMPKERFSAEFPKEGPSILRIQQVVRGDSAAYFCASSPRIQGVDNSPLHFGNGTRLTVT.

The chain links TRBV7-8 to TRBJ1-5; 7 bases agree with TRBD1. Germline V lookup: CDR1 SGHVS, CDR2 FQNEAQ. The CDR3 spans 14 residues. With V trimmed by 2 bases and J by 7 bases, 5 bases remained unmatched. The CDR3 nucleotides read TGTGCCAGCAGCTTATGGGCAGGGGGGCAGCCCCAGCATTTT. The encoded protein is CASSLWAGGQPQHF.

The chain recombines TRBV18 with TRBJ2-2, with a tentative D call TRBD1 (6 bases). Germline CDR1 and CDR2: KGHSH and LQKENI. The CDR3 runs to 15 residues. The V end was cut by 4 bases, the J end by 2 bases, with 11 bases between. Written as DNA, the CDR3 is TGTGCCAGCTCACTAGGACAGCCTAACACCGGGGAGCTGTTTTTT. Amino acid sequence: CASSLGQPNTGELFF.

The chain has TRBV27 and TRBJ2-7; 9 nucleotides align to TRBD2. Germline V lookup: CDR1 MNHEY, CDR2 SMNVEV (reference sequence). The CDR3 totals 16 residues. Germline trimming cut 2 bases from V and 4 bases from J; bases unmatched to any gene: 9. This CDR3 reads CASSLAAGGLPYEQYF. CDR3 DNA sequence: TGTGCCAGCAGTTTAGCAGCGGGAGGTCTCCCTTACGAGCAGTACTTC.

J is TRBJ1-5 and V is TRBV5-1, with TRBD1 identical over 7 bases. The CDR3 sequence is 14 residues long. CDR1 SGHRS and CDR2 YFSETQ come from the germline V gene. With V trimmed by 4 bases and J by 1 base, 2 bases remained unmatched. CDR3 bases: TGCGCCAGCAGCACGGGACAGAGCAATCAGCCCCAGCATTTT. Encoded protein: CASSTGQSNQPQHF.

V usage is TRBV6-5 and J usage is TRBJ1-5; D possibly corresponds to TRBD1 (6 bases). Per germline, CDR1 MNHEY and CDR2 SVGAGI. The CDR3 loop spans 15 amino acids. V lost 10 bases and J lost 2, with 18 bases in between. This CDR3 reads CATQSRDIGNQPQHF. In DNA, the CDR3 is TGTGCCACCCAGTCCCGGGACATTGGCAATCAGCCCCAGCATTTT.

The rearrangement joins TRBV2 to TRBJ1-6; 8 bases line up with TRBD1. The CDR3 covers 15 residues. Germline V gene data show CDR1 as SNHLY and CDR2 as FYNNEI. Trimming took 2 bases from V and 6 from J; bases not matched to a gene: 3. In DNA form, the CDR3 reads TGTGCCAGCAGTGAATTGGGACAGGCTAATTCACCCCTCCACTTT. Encoded protein: CASSELGQANSPLHF.

The chain carries TRBV2 and TRBJ2-7; 11 bases are a match to TRBD1. Germline V gives CDR1 SNHLY, CDR2 FYNNEI. This CDR3 contains 15 residues. The trim removed 6 bases at V and 1 base at J, leaving 5 bases unmatched. The CDR3 spells CASRAGTGGSYEQYF. Here the CDR3 DNA reads TGTGCCAGCAGGGCCGGGACAGGGGGATCCTACGAGCAGTACTTC.

This clone has more than one count but fewer than ten. V is TRBV25-1 and J is TRBJ1-1; tentative D call: TRBD1 (6 bases). Trimming left V 6 bases short and J 5 bases short, with 16 bases between. The CDR3 has 14 amino acids. From germline, CDR1 is MGHDK and CDR2 SYGVNS. This chain's CDR3 is CASRLNQGPTEAFF. The CDR3 DNA is TGTGCCAGCAGACTTAATCAGGGGCCAACTGAAGCTTTCTTT. The whole variable domain, remainder taken from reference TRBV25-1 and TRBJ1-1, is EADIYQTPRYLVIGTGKKITLECSQTMGHDKMYWYQQDPGMELHLIHYSYGVNSTEKGDLSSESTVSRIRTEHFPLTLESARPSHTSQYLCASRLNQGPTEAFFGQGTRLTVV.

The rearrangement joins TRBV11-2 to TRBJ1-1; D remains unclear. CDR1 is SGHAT, CDR2 FQNNGV, per germline. The CDR3 is 11 residues long. Trimming took off 1 base at V and 8 bases at J, with 5 bases between the two ends. CDR3 residues: CASSLGGEAFF. The CDR3 DNA reads TGTGCCAGCAGCTTAGGAGGGGAAGCTTTCTTT. Together with reference TRBV11-2 and TRBJ1-1, the CDR3 gives the full variable domain: EAGVAQSPRYKIIEKRQSVAFWCNPISGHATLYWYQQILGQGPKLLIQFQNNGVVDDSQLPKDRFSAERLKGVDSTLKIQPAKLEDSAVYLCASSLGGEAFFGQGTRLTVV.

This clone was counted a single time. The chain is built from TRBV7-9 and TRBJ2-1; 8 bases are a match to TRBD2. CDR3 length equals 14 residues. V lost 7 bases to trimming and J lost 7 bases; unmatched junction nucleotides: 9. Germline lookup yields CDR1 SEHNR and CDR2 FQNEAQ (reference sequence). The CDR3 sequence is CASTRSGGKNEQFF. In DNA, the CDR3 is TGTGCCAGCACCCGAAGCGGGGGAAAAAATGAGCAGTTCTTC.

The CDR3 is CASRSQSGQGHHGYTF. DNA for the CDR3: TGTGCCAGCAGAAGCCAGTCGGGACAGGGCCACCATGGCTACACCTTC. The chain links TRBV28 to TRBJ1-2, with 9 bases identical to TRBD1. The germline V gene has CDR1 MDHEN and CDR2 SYDVKM. The V and J ends lost 6 bases and 6 bases, in that order; junction bases with no gene match: 14. This CDR3 contains 16 residues.

The V and J genes are TRBV5-1 and TRBJ2-5; possible D gene TRBD2, 6 bases. Looked up from germline, CDR1 is SGHRS and CDR2 is YFSETQ. V lost 5 bases to trimming and J lost 1 base, with 12 bases between them. CDR3 length: 14 amino acids. CDR3 sequence (DNA): TGCGCCAGCAGAGGAGGGGCGCTCCAAGAGACCCAGTACTTC. The encoded protein is CASRGGALQETQYF. Full variable domain (missing parts from reference TRBV5-1 and TRBJ2-5): KAGVTQTPRYLIKTRGQQVTLSCSPISGHRSVSWYQQTPGQGLQFLFEYFSETQRNKGNFPGRFSGRQFSNSRSEMNVSTLELGDSALYLCASRGGALQETQYFGPGTRLLVL.

This clone has more than one count but fewer than ten. The chain recombines TRBV19 with TRBJ1-5, with 10 bases that match TRBD1. The CDR3 spans 16 residues. Per the germline V gene, CDR1 is LNHDA and CDR2 is SQIVND (reference sequence). J lost 1 base, V lost 6 bases, and 6 bases had no gene match. This chain's CDR3 is CASRIWDRGSNQPQHF. The DNA for the CDR3 is TGTGCCAGTAGAATCTGGGACAGGGGAAGCAATCAGCCCCAGCATTTT. The full variable domain, completed using reference TRBV19 and TRBJ1-5, is DGGITQSPKYLFRKEGQNVTLSCEQNLNHDAMYWYRQDPGQGLRLIYYSQIVNDFQKGDIAEGYSVSREKKESFPLTVTSAQKNPTAFYLCASRIWDRGSNQPQHFGDGTRLSIL.